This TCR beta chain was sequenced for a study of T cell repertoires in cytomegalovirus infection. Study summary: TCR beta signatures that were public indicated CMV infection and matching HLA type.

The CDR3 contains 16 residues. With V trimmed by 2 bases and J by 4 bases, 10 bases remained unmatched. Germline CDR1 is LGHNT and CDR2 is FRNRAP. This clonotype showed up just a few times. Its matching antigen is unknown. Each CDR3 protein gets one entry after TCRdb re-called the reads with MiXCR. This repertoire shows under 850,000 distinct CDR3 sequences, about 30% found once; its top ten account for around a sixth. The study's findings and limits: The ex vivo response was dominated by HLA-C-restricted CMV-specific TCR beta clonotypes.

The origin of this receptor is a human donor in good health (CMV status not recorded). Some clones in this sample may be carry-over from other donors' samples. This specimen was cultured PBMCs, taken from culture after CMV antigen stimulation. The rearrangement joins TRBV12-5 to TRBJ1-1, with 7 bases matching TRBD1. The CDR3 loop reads CASGLILRQGPTEAFF. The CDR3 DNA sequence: TGTGCTAGTGGTTTGATCCTTCGACAGGGACCCACTGAAGCTTTCTTT.